The 23 T cell receptor beta chains below all came from one sample that was sequenced in a study of blood T cells in healthy people across ages. The authors ran a second PCR of about 7 to 11 cycles using a sample-barcoded 5' primer and a J-beta primer mix. TCRdb re-called the 5' RACE reads with MiXCR, one entry per CDR3 protein. The table has 750,000 to 950,000 distinct CDR3 sequences, roughly 26% seen once. In addition, the sample was reused for a study of T cells of mothers and their children.

Source material: blood. These receptors were taken from a boy younger than 18 in good health.

This sequence joins TRBV10-3 and TRBJ2-5; the D gene is possibly TRBD2 (7 bases). The CDR3 has 16 amino acids. CDR1 ENHRY and CDR2 SYGVKD come from the germline V gene. V shed 6 bases and J shed 4 bases, with 21 bases lying between them. Written as DNA, the CDR3 is TGTGCCATCAGCCCTTCTACGGGGGGCCTCCCAGAGACCCAGTACTTC. As protein: CAISPSTGGLPETQYF.

This clonotype was counted only a few times. The J gene is TRBJ2-1, the V gene TRBV29-1; TRBD1 agrees at 7 bases. V shed 3 bases, J shed 5 bases, and the junction held 7 bases outside the gene matches. Germline CDR1 SQVTM, CDR2 ANQGSEA. The CDR3 length is 14 residues. The CDR3 coding sequence is TGCAGCGTTGAGGACAGGCACATTAACAATGAGCAGTTCTTC. Its translation is CSVEDRHINNEQFF.

The chain carries TRBV4-2 and TRBJ1-6; D perhaps matches TRBD1 (5 bases). The CDR3 loop spans 14 amino acids. Germline CDR1 LGHNA, CDR2 YNFKEQ. The V and J ends lost 0 bases and 9 bases respectively, with 9 bases between them. The CDR3 sequence is CASSQEKGRSPLHF. The CDR3 nucleotides read TGTGCCAGCAGCCAAGAGAAGGGACGTTCACCCCTCCACTTT.

The chain joins TRBV12-3 or TRBV12-4 to TRBJ2-7, with D perhaps matching TRBD1 (6 bases). The CDR3 totals 11 residues. Between the trimmed V and J ends, which lost 6 bases and 7 bases, there was a span of 10 bases. As DNA, the CDR3 is TGTGCCAGCAGATACGGGACAGAGCAGTACTTC. Protein: CASRYGTEQYF.

V is TRBV28 and J is TRBJ2-7; D unclear. The CDR3 runs 14 residues. Trimming left V 8 bases short and J 2 bases short, with 16 bases between. Germline loops: CDR1 MDHEN, CDR2 SYDVKM. CDR3 region: CASAPVRPTYEQYF. CDR3 bases: TGTGCCAGCGCCCCGGTACGGCCAACCTACGAGCAGTACTTC. Based on the CDR3 plus reference TRBV28 and TRBJ2-7, the full variable domain is DVKVTQSSRYLVKRTGEKVFLECVQDMDHENMFWYRQDPGLGLRLIYFSYDVKMKEKGDIPEGYSVSREKKERFSLILESASTNQTSMYLCASAPVRPTYEQYFGPGTRLTVT.

A few counts support this clonotype. V and J are TRBV5-1 and TRBJ2-7; D ambiguous. Trimming left V 0 bases short and J 3 bases short, with 13 bases between. The CDR3 extends over 15 amino acids. Germline V gene data show CDR1 as SGHRS and CDR2 as YFSETQ. The CDR3 nucleotides read TGCGCCAGCAGCTTGGATCAGATTACACTCTACGAGCAGTACTTC. This codes for CASSLDQITLYEQYF.

The rearrangement links TRBV25-1 to TRBJ2-7; 7 bases match TRBD1. The CDR3 length is 13 residues. Germline V gives CDR1 MGHDK, CDR2 SYGVNS. Trimming cost V 5 bases and J 4 bases; bases outside gene matches: 5. This chain's CDR3 is CASSNNRGYEQYF. The CDR3 bases are TGTGCCAGCAGTAATAACAGGGGTTACGAGCAGTACTTC.

The chain combines TRBV4-2 with TRBJ2-1, with 9 bases fitting TRBD2. The V segment lost 7 bases and the J segment 5 bases; nucleotides outside the gene matches: 6. In germline, CDR1 is LGHNA, CDR2 YNFKEQ. The CDR3 contains 14 residues. In nucleotides, the CDR3 is TGTGCCAGCACACGGGCTAGCGGGGACAATGAGCAGTTCTTC. Its protein product is CASTRASGDNEQFF.

The gene calls are TRBV6-1 and TRBJ2-1, with 7 bases identical to TRBD2. Trimming cost V 6 bases and J 6 bases; bases outside gene matches: 2. The CDR3 covers 12 residues. Looked up from germline, CDR1 is MNHNS and CDR2 is SASEGT. The CDR3 region has the DNA TGTGCCAGCAGGACTAGCCGCAATGAGCAGTTCTTC. Protein: CASRTSRNEQFF.

The rearrangement uses TRBV28 and TRBJ2-1; D unclear. CDR3 length: 16 amino acids. Germline V gene sequence: CDR1 MDHEN, CDR2 SYDVKM. V lost 4 bases and J lost 4, with 17 bases in between. CDR3 loop: CASSSASSRNYNEQFF. CDR3 DNA sequence: TGTGCCAGCAGTTCCGCCAGCTCTCGTAATTACAATGAGCAGTTCTTC.

V usage is TRBV7-6 and J usage is TRBJ2-5; the match to TRBD1 covers 8 bases. The J call may be in error: the DNA end matches TRBJ2-1 better. The CDR3 covers 16 residues. Germline CDR1 and CDR2: SGHVS and FNYEAQ. CDR3 region: CASSLTWTGKSSEQFF. DNA of the CDR3: TGTGCCAGCAGCTTAACCTGGACAGGGAAATCAAGTGAGCAGTTCTTC.

This clonotype has more than one count but fewer than ten. This chain uses TRBV19 with TRBJ2-6; a possible D gene is TRBD2 (5 bases). CDR1 is LNHDA, CDR2 SQIVND, per germline (reference sequence). V gave up 7 bases and J gave up 3 bases, with 10 bases separating them. The CDR3 is 14 residues long. CDR3 in DNA: TGTGCCAGTATTCATCGGGGTGGGGCCAACGTCCTGACTTTC. This codes for CASIHRGGANVLTF. Full variable domain (remainder filled in from reference TRBV19 and TRBJ2-6): DGGITQSPKYLFRKEGQNVTLSCEQNLNHDAMYWYRQDPGQGLRLIYYSQIVNDFQKGDIAEGYSVSREKKESFPLTVTSAQKNPTAFYLCASIHRGGANVLTFGAGSRLTVL.

This clonotype was recorded many times. V is TRBV28 and J is TRBJ2-1; D gene ambiguous. Germline CDR1 is MDHEN and CDR2 is SYDVKM. The V gene lost 7 bases and the J gene lost 8 bases, with 12 bases spanning the gap. The CDR3 has 12 residues. CDR3 region: CASITRWDEQFF. The CDR3 DNA reads TGTGCCAGCATTACCCGCTGGGATGAGCAGTTCTTC.

V usage is TRBV29-1 and J usage is TRBJ2-5; D unresolved. There are 12 residues in the CDR3. With 8 bases removed from V and 2 bases from J, the gap between germline ends came to 12 bases. Germline CDR1 SQVTM, CDR2 ANQGSEA. The CDR3 is CSLMAGQETQYF. The CDR3 nucleotides read TGCAGCCTTATGGCAGGACAAGAGACCCAGTACTTC.

This rearrangement joins TRBV5-1 to TRBJ1-2, with D hard to call. The CDR3 spans 17 residues. V lost 5 bases and J lost 6, with 26 bases in between. CDR1 is SGHRS and CDR2 is YFSETQ in the germline V gene. This CDR3 is CASRDIRTTDLQDGYTF. The CDR3 DNA follows: TGCGCCAGCAGAGACATCAGAACTACAGACCTCCAGGATGGCTACACCTTC.

This clonotype occurred a few times. The gene calls are TRBV25-1 and TRBJ1-6; 12 bases match TRBD1. CDR1 and CDR2 from the germline V gene are MGHDK and SYGVNS. J gave up 0 bases and V 4 bases, and 13 bases lay outside the gene matches. The CDR3 consists of 21 residues. The CDR3, as DNA: TGTGCCAGCAGTGCCATAGGGGGACAGGGGGCTTTCAGCTCCTATAATTCACCCCTCCACTTT. Its translation: CASSAIGGQGAFSSYNSPLHF.

The chain employs TRBV6-2 or TRBV6-3 and TRBJ1-2; D unclear. With 4 bases removed from V and 5 bases from J, the gap between germline ends came to 17 bases. This CDR3 region has 15 residues. CDR1 is MNHEY, CDR2 SVGEGT, per germline. The CDR3 region is CASSSPPRGWYGYTF. In DNA form, the CDR3 reads TGTGCCAGCAGTTCCCCTCCTCGGGGTTGGTATGGCTACACCTTC.

This clonotype was counted only a few times. The rearrangement joins TRBV7-6 to TRBJ2-1; TRBD2 matches at 8 bases. V gave up 6 bases and J gave up 0 bases; unmatched junction bases: 10. The CDR3 has 17 residues. CDR1 and CDR2 from the germline V gene are SGHVS and FNYEAQ. The chain's CDR3 is CASRPTGGPSSYNEQFF. CDR3 nucleotides: TGTGCCAGCAGACCGACGGGGGGGCCGAGCTCCTACAATGAGCAGTTCTTC.

This sequence joins TRBV7-2 and TRBJ2-5, with D possibly being TRBD1 (5 bases). V was shortened by 5 bases and J by 3 bases, with 16 bases between the two germline ends. Per the germline V gene, CDR1 is SGHTA and CDR2 is FQGNSA. This CDR3 has 15 amino acids. The DNA of the CDR3 is TGTGCCAGCAGCCCCAGGGTTTTTGAAGAAGAGACCCAGTACTTC. Its translation is CASSPRVFEEETQYF.

A few counts support this clonotype. V and J are TRBV29-1 and TRBJ2-5; the D gene is possibly TRBD2 (6 bases). The J call may be mistaken, given a closer DNA end match to TRBJ2-7. Germline V gene lookup returns CDR1 SQVTM and CDR2 ANQGSEA. The CDR3 totals 13 residues. The CDR3: CSVGGQYSYEQYF. The CDR3, as DNA: TGCAGCGTGGGAGGTCAGTACTCCTACGAGCAGTACTTC.

In its sample, this clonotype was seen once. At one end the junction does not follow the germline gene, possibly because of a read error. V usage is TRBV20-1 and J usage is TRBJ1-5; no clear D gene. The CDR3 spans 13 residues. Per the germline V gene, CDR1 is DFQATT and CDR2 is SNEGSKA (reference sequence). As DNA, the CDR3 is TGCAGCGCTAACGAGTATAGCCATCAGCCCCAGCATTTT. Its protein product is CSANEYSHQPQHF.

The chain carries TRBV6-5 and TRBJ2-7; D not resolved. Trimming left V 2 bases short and J 1 base short, with 9 bases between. Germline V gives CDR1 MNHEY, CDR2 SVGAGI. The CDR3 has 14 amino acids. CDR3 in DNA: TGTGCCAGCAGTTACGGGGTCGGGTCCTACGAGCAGTACTTC. As protein: CASSYGVGSYEQYF.

This clonotype has a handful of counts. The genes are TRBV6-1 and TRBJ1-2; TRBD1 aligns across 7 bases. There are 19 residues in the CDR3. Trimming cost V 6 bases and J 4 bases; bases outside gene matches: 23. Germline-derived CDR1 and CDR2 are MNHNS and SASEGT. In DNA, the CDR3 is TGTGCCAGCAGGTCTCTGACAGGGACACAGGCCCCACGCCCCTATGGCTACACCTTC. Its translation is CASRSLTGTQAPRPYGYTF.